This TCR beta chain was identified in a study of blood T cells in healthy people across ages. Overall study results and limits: The CMV status of each donor remained undetermined, and this could have confounded shifts in expanded clonotypes.

This clonotype was counted between two and nine times. Antigen: not known. Trimming cost V 2 bases and J 4 bases, with 13 bases left between them. The CDR3 is 14 amino acids. Germline V lookup: CDR1 SGHRS, CDR2 YFSETQ. With a J-beta primer mix and a sample-barcoded 5' primer, a second PCR ran about 7 to 12 cycles. Researchers report that a template-switch adaptor with 12 random nucleotides tagged each cDNA molecule. Every sample produced at least 2.5 million CDR3-containing paired-end reads. TCRdb ran MiXCR on the 5' RACE reads and lists one entry per CDR3 protein. The sample yields over 500,000 distinct CDR3 sequences, 25% to 35% seen once. Another study also made use of these data, one on T cells of mothers and their children. That work contributes: Each mother gave over 8.5 million TCR beta CDR3 reads; each child, approximately 3 million.

This receptor was obtained from a boy between 2 and 10 years old in good health. V and J are TRBV5-1 and TRBJ2-7, with D maybe TRBD2 (6 bases). The sequenced material came from blood. The CDR3 nucleotides read TGCGCCAGCAGCTTAACCGGGACTGATTACGAGCAGTACTTC. Its protein product is CASSLTGTDYEQYF.